The TCR beta chain described here comes from a study of blood T cells in healthy people across ages. Study in general: Using template switching, researchers captured about one barcoded beta molecule for each two T cells. Overall study results and limits: Whereas aged donors had fewer naive CD4+ cells, long-lived donors had more of them and higher diversity.

Many counts were recorded for this clonotype. No antigen is known for it. Isolation per sample recovered at least 7 million PBMCs. Total RNA was extracted at no less than 5 micrograms per sample. A second roughly 7 to 12 cycle PCR used barcoded and J-beta primers. TCRdb independently ran MiXCR on the 5' RACE reads; one entry per CDR3 protein. The repertoire holds about 680,000 distinct CDR3 sequences, with about 52% as singletons. Trimming cost V 5 bases and J 2 bases; bases outside gene matches: 6. The CDR3 totals 15 residues. CDR1 SEHNR and CDR2 FQNEAQ come from the germline V gene (reference sequence).

Source material: blood. The TCR comes from a woman aged 60-75 years in good health. V and J are TRBV7-9 and TRBJ2-7; TRBD1 matches 10 bases. The CDR3 DNA is TGTGCCAGCAGCCCCGACAGGGGGCGGACCTACGAGCAGTACTTC. It translates to CASSPDRGRTYEQYF.